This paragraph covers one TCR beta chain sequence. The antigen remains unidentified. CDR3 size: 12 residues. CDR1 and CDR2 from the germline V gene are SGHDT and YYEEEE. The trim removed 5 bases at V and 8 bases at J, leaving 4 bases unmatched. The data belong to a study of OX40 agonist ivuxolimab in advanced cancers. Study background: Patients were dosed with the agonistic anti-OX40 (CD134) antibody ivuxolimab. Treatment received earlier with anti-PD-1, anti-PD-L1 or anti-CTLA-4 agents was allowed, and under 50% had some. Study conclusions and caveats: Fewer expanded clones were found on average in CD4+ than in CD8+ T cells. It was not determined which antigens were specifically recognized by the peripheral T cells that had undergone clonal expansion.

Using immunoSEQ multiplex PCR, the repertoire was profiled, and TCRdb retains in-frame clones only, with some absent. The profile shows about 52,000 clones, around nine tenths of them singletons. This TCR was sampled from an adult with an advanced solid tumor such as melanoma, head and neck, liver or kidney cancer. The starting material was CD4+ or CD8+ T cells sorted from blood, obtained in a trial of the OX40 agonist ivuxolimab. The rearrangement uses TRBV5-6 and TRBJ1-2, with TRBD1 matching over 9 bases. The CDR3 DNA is TGTGCCAGCAGGCCTACAGGGGGCGGCTACACCTTC. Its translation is CASRPTGGGYTF.